The clone carrying this T cell receptor (beta chain) was picked up a small number of times. Antigen unknown. This CDR3 contains 12 residues. The V gene lost 1 base and the J gene lost 6 bases, with 6 bases spanning the gap. Per the germline V gene, CDR1 is LGHNT and CDR2 is FRNRAP. Using its own MiXCR run on the reads, TCRdb lists one record per CDR3 protein. The table includes approximately 770,000 distinct CDR3 sequences, 25% to 30% detected once. These data are taken from a study of T cell repertoires in cytomegalovirus infection. Across the study: Epitope selection comprised recently identified HLA-C-restricted CMV epitopes and well-studied HLA-B-restricted CMV epitopes. Indications of both CMV infection and matching HLA type were provided by public TCR beta signatures.

Study-wide results and limits: The ex vivo response was dominated by HLA-C-restricted CMV-specific TCR beta clonotypes. Summed public TCR beta family frequency identified CMV carriers bearing the relevant HLA.

The sequenced sample was cultured CD8+ T cells from PBMCs, obtained from culture after CMV antigen stimulation. This receptor was taken from a human donor in good health (CMV status not recorded). Some clones in this sample may be carry-over from other donors' samples. The rearrangement joins TRBV12-5 to TRBJ2-5; a possible D gene is TRBD1 (5 bases). CDR3: CASGLGQKTQYF. CDR3 DNA: TGTGCTAGTGGTTTGGGACAGAAGACCCAGTACTTC.